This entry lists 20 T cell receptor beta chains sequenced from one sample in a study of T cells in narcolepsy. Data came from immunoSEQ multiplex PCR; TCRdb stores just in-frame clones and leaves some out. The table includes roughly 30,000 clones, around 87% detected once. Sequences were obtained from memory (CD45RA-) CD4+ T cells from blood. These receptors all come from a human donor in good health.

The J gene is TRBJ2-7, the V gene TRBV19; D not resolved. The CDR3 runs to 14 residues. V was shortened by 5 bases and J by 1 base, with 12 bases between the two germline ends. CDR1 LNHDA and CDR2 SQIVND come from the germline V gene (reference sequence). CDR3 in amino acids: CASSGKRPSYEQYF. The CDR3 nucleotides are TGTGCCAGTAGTGGCAAGCGCCCTTCCTACGAGCAGTACTTC. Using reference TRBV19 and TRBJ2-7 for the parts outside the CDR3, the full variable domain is DGGITQSPKYLFRKEGQNVTLSCEQNLNHDAMYWYRQDPGQGLRLIYYSQIVNDFQKGDIAEGYSVSREKKESFPLTVTSAQKNPTAFYLCASSGKRPSYEQYFGPGTRLTVT.

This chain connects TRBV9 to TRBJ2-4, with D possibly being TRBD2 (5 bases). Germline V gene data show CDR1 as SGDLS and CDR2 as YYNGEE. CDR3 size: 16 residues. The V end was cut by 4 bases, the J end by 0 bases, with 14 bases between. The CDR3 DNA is TGTGCCAGCAGCCCCGGACGGACTTTAGCCAAAAACATTCAGTACTTC. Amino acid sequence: CASSPGRTLAKNIQYF.

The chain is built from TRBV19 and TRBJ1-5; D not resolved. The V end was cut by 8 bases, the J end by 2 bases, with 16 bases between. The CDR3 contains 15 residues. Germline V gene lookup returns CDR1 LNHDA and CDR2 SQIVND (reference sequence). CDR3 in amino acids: CASGWRRSGNQPQHF. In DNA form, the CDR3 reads TGTGCCAGTGGCTGGAGAAGATCGGGCAATCAGCCCCAGCATTTT.

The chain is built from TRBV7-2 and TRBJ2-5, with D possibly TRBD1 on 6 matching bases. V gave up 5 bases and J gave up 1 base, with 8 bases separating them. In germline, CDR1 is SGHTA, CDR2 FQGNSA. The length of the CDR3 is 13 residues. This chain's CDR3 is CASSRTVQETQYF. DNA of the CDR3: TGTGCCAGCAGCAGGACAGTCCAAGAGACCCAGTACTTC.

The CDR3 is CATSRRGSGNTIYF. The CDR3 nucleotides read TGTGCCACCAGCAGGCGCGGCTCTGGAAACACCATATATTTT. The chain employs TRBV15 and TRBJ1-3, with D unclear. The germline V gene encodes CDR1 LNHNV and CDR2 YYDKDF (reference sequence). V was cut by 3 bases and J by 0 bases, with 6 bases left in between. CDR3 length equals 14 residues.

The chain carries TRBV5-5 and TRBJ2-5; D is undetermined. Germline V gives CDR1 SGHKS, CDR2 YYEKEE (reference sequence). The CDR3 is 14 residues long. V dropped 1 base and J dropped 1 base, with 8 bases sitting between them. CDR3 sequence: CASSLLGPQETQYF. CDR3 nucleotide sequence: TGTGCCAGCAGCTTGTTGGGCCCCCAAGAGACCCAGTACTTC.

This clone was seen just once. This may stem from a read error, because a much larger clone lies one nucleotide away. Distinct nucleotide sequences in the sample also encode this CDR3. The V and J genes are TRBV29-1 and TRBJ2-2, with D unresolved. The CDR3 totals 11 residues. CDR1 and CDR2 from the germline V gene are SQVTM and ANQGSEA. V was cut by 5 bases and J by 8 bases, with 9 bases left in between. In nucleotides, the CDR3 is TGCAGCGTTTCCAGCGCGGGGGAGCTGTTTTTT. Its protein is CSVSSAGELFF.

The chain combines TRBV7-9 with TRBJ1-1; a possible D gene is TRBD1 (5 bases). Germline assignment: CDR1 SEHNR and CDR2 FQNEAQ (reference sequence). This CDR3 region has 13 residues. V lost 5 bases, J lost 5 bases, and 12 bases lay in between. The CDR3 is CASSPSGGTEAFF. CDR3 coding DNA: TGTGCCAGCAGCCCCTCGGGGGGGACTGAAGCTTTCTTT.

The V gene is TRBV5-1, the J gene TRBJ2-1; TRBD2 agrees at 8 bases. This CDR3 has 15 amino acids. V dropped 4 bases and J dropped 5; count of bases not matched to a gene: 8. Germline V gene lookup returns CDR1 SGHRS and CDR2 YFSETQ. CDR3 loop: CASSGGLAIDNEQFF. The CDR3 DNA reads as TGCGCCAGCAGCGGAGGACTAGCTATAGACAATGAGCAGTTCTTC.

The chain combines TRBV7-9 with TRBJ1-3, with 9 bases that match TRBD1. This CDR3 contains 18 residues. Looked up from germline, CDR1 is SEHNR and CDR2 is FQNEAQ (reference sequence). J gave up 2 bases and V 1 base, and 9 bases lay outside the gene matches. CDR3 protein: CASSLVRGQGLPGNTIYF. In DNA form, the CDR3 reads TGTGCCAGCAGCTTAGTCCGGGGACAGGGACTTCCTGGAAACACCATATATTTT.

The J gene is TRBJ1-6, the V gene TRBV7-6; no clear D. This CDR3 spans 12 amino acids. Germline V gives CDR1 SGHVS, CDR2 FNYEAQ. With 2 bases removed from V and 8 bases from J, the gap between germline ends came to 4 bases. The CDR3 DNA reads TGTGCCAGCAGCTTAACGGATTCACCCCTCCACTTT. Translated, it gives CASSLTDSPLHF.

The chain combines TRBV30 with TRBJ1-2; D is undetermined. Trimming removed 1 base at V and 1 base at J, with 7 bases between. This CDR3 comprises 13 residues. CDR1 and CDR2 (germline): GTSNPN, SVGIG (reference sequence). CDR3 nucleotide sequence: TGTGCCTGGAGTGAGTCCTTTAACTATGGCTACACCTTC. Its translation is CAWSESFNYGYTF. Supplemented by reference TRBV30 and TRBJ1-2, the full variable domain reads SQTIHQWPATLVQPVGSPLSLECTVEGTSNPNLYWYRQAAGRGLQLLFYSVGIGQISSEVPQNLSASRPQDRQFILSSKKLLLSDSGFYLCAWSESFNYGYTFGSGTRLTVV.

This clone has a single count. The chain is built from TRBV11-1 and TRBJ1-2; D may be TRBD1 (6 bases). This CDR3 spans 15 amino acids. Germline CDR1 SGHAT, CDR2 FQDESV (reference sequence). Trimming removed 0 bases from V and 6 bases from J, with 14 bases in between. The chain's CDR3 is CASSLADRREDGYTF. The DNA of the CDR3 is TGTGCCAGCAGCTTAGCTGACAGGCGAGAGGATGGCTACACCTTC. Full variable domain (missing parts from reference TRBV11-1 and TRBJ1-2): EAEVAQSPRYKITEKSQAVAFWCDPISGHATLYWYRQILGQGPELLVQFQDESVVDDSQLPKDRFSAERLKGVDSTLKIQPAELGDSAMYLCASSLADRREDGYTFGSGTRLTVV.

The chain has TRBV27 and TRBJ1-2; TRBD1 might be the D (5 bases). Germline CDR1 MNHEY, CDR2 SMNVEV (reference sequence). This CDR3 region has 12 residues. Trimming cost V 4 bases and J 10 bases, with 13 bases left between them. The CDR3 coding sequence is TGTGCCAGCAGTTCGGGGCGGGGATACTACACCTTC. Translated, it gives CASSSGRGYYTF.

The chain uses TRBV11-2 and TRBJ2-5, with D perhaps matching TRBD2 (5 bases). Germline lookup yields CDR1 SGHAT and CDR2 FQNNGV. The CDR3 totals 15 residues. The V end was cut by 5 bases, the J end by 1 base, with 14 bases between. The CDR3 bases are TGTGCCAGCAGCCCCACCCCGGGGTCCCAAGAGACCCAGTACTTC. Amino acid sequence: CASSPTPGSQETQYF.

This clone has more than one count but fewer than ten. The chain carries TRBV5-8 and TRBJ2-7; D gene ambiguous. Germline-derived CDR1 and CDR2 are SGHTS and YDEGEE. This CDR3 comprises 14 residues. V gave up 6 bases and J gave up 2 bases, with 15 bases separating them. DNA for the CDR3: TGTGCCAGCACCTTCAGCATTGTTGCCTACGAGCAGTACTTC. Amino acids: CASTFSIVAYEQYF.

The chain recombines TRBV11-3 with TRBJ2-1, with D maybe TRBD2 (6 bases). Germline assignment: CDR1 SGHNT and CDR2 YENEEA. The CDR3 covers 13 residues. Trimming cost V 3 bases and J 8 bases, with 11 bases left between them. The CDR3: CASSLDGTYEQFF. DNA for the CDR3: TGTGCCAGCAGCTTGGACGGGACTTATGAGCAGTTCTTC.

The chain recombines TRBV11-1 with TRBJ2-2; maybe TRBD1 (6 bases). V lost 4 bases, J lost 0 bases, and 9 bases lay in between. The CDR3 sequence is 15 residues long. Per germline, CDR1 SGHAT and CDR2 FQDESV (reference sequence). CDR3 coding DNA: TGTGCCAGCAGCTGGGGGCCAACGAACACCGGGGAGCTGTTTTTT. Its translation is CASSWGPTNTGELFF. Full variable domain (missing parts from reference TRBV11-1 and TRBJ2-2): EAEVAQSPRYKITEKSQAVAFWCDPISGHATLYWYRQILGQGPELLVQFQDESVVDDSQLPKDRFSAERLKGVDSTLKIQPAELGDSAMYLCASSWGPTNTGELFFGEGSRLTVL.

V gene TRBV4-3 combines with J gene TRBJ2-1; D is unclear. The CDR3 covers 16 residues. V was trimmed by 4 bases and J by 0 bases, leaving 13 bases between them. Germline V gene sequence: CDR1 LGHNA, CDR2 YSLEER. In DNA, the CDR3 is TGCGCCAGCAGCCTTCACCTAGAGAGCTCCTACAATGAGCAGTTCTTC. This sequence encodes CASSLHLESSYNEQFF.

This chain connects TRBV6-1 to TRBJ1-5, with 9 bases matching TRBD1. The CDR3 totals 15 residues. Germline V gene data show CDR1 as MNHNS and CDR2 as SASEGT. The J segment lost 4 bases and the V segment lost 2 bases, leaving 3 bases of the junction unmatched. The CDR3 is CASSETGGGNQPQHF. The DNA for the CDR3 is TGTGCCAGCAGTGAAACAGGGGGCGGAAATCAGCCCCAGCATTTT.